This T cell receptor beta chain was sequenced in a study of T cells expressing NK-cell markers. Whole-study context: According to the study, TCR beta repertoires originated from sorted CD3+CD56+NKG2C+, CD3+CD56+NKG2C- and CD3+CD56-NKG2C+ T cells.

Study-wide results and caveats: These clonotypes additionally ranked first within the CD3+CD56-NKG2C+ fraction of four donors. Dominant NKG2C+ clonotype frequencies of roughly 1.0-7.5% of CD8+ T cells were measured in five or six donors.

Germline-derived CDR1 and CDR2 are MNHEY and SMNVEV (reference sequence). The CDR3 sequence is 17 residues long. TCR beta libraries carry UMIs added by 5'RACE template switching. TCRdb reworked the 5' RACE reads into one entry per CDR3 protein, no DNA. The sample holds about 150,000 distinct CDR3 sequences. A remark on this clonotype: Its specificity is unknown.

The receptor was isolated from a woman aged 45-59 years in good health. V and J are TRBV27 and TRBJ2-4; checking the TCRdb D call of TRBD2 is not possible without DNA. Sequenced material: blood T cells: a sorted CD56 or NKG2C T cell subset, CD4+ or CD8+ T cells, or bulk PBMC T cells (not recorded which). CDR3 residues: CASSFLDSGRAWGIQYF.